The rows below give T cell receptor beta chains drawn from one sample of a study of blood T cell repertoires in COVID-19. Libraries were prepared by immunoSEQ multiplex PCR; TCRdb keeps only in-frame clonotypes and omits some of them. The sample lists 150,000 or so clones; roughly 83% were seen once. Material: PBMCs or T cells enriched from blood (not recorded which). The receptors shown here come from an older man who had been exposed to COVID-19. The CDR3 runs from the conserved cysteine through the conserved F or W. Clone size is shown for a subset of rows, as once, few, many or a class of expanded clone.

cdr3_aa	v_call	j_call	clone_size
CASSFRTYNEQFF	TRBV27	TRBJ2-1	few
CASSTRGTSTDTQYF	TRBV28	TRBJ2-3	few
CASSLVVSPYEQYF	TRBV5-1	TRBJ2-7	-
CATRGQWSSYEQYF	TRBV24-1	TRBJ2-7	-
CASSLASDRVYGYTF	TRBV7-9	TRBJ1-2	-
CSVVLAGGLWNEQFF	TRBV29-1	TRBJ2-1	-
CASSPPPSYNSPLHF	TRBV27	TRBJ1-6	-
CASSPGLAGATDTQYF	TRBV7-2	TRBJ2-3	-
CANSQGNYGYTF	TRBV6-5	TRBJ1-2	-
CASSDRPGNQPQHF	TRBV6-4	TRBJ1-5	-
CAISASAQPDTQYF	TRBV10-3	TRBJ2-3	-
CASSRQGDTEAFF	TRBV6-5	TRBJ1-1	-
CASSDGRPSGNTIYF	TRBV6-5	TRBJ1-3	-
CATSRGGREDEQYF	TRBV15	TRBJ2-7	few
CASTPPAGGRETQYF	TRBV28	TRBJ2-5	few
CASMIGTGEGYSNQPQHF	TRBV19	TRBJ1-5	once
CASSEERLAKNIQYF	TRBV2	TRBJ2-4	-
CSGQGATGELFF	TRBV29-1	TRBJ2-2	-
CASSIGNRANTGELFF	TRBV19	TRBJ2-2	-
CASGFAGAAGANVLTF	TRBV7-2	TRBJ2-6	-
CASSSTGVSEKLFF	TRBV19	TRBJ1-4	-
CASTGTDNEKLFF	TRBV2	TRBJ1-4	-
CSVGGWTAATYEQYF	TRBV29-1	TRBJ2-7	few
CASSLVGQGVDEQFF	TRBV7-2	TRBJ2-1	once
CASSFSGRGNEQFF	TRBV11-3	TRBJ2-1	-
CASSQEVVSSYEQYF	TRBV14	TRBJ2-7	-
CASSPGGTQPQHF	TRBV7-2	TRBJ1-5	-
CATRRESMVKTEAFF	TRBV10-3	TRBJ1-1	-
CASSLTTSGGDLNYNEQFF	TRBV5-6	TRBJ2-1	-
CASRTTGGNGGYTF	TRBV28	TRBJ1-2	-
CASSLALAGGRSGANVLTF	TRBV5-4	TRBJ2-6	-
CASSLGGALNEKLFF	TRBV5-1	TRBJ1-4	-
CASSAGTVQETQYF	TRBV7-9	TRBJ2-5	-
CASSLELGQGSYNEQFF	TRBV5-1	TRBJ2-1	-
CATSRDKGSYEQYF	TRBV15	TRBJ2-7	-
CASSSAPGTGDLGYTF	TRBV5-5	TRBJ1-2	-
CASSPQPYEQYF	TRBV6-2/TRBV6-3	TRBJ2-7	once